The sequence of this TCR beta chain was determined in a study of blood T cell repertoires in COVID-19. Remarks on this clone: Distinct nucleotide sequences in the sample also encode this CDR3.

The CDR3 covers 13 residues. The germline V and J ends were trimmed by 4 bases and 5 bases, with 11 bases remaining between them. Germline lookup yields CDR1 MDHEN and CDR2 SYDVKM. Some clones are missing from TCRdb's copy, which holds only in-frame ones; the method was immunoSEQ multiplex PCR. The sample records 65,000 to 90,000 clones, roughly 80% being singletons. The chain joins TRBV28 to TRBJ1-1, with D possibly matching TRBD1 (6 bases). The specimen was peripheral blood. This receptor was taken from a man aged 70-80 years with COVID-19, enrolled during active disease. The CDR3 nucleotides read TGTGCCAGCAGTTCAGGGGTTGGGACTGAAGCTTTCTTT. As protein: CASSSGVGTEAFF.